Following are 9 T cell receptor beta chains from one sample sequenced in a study of shared clonotypes between healthy human individuals. The table came from immunoSEQ multiplex PCR; TCRdb's copy has only in-frame clones and leaves some out. This sample carries about 1.1 million clones, around three quarters of them seen once, and the ten largest clones take 0.89%. Sequences were obtained from memory CD4+ T cells from PBMCs. Stated subset: CD45RA-negative fraction. The origin of the receptors is a man aged 18 to 29 in good health. Some clones in this sample may be carry-over from other donors' samples.

The V gene is TRBV6-5, the J gene TRBJ2-5; 8 positions match TRBD2. Germline V CDR1 and CDR2: MNHEY, SVGAGI. This CDR3 comprises 15 residues. The junction had 8 bases not matched to a gene; V was cut back by 7 bases and J by 1 base. CDR3 loop: CASTWGGTSQETQYF. The CDR3 bases are TGTGCCAGCACCTGGGGGGGGACTAGCCAAGAGACCCAGTACTTC.

The chain uses TRBV2 and TRBJ2-5; 7 bases agree with TRBD2. The CDR3 sequence is 18 residues long. The trim removed 6 bases at V and 3 bases at J, leaving 19 bases unmatched. Germline V lookup: CDR1 SNHLY, CDR2 FYNNEI. CDR3 region: CASSSPAVRVAGEETQYF. In nucleotides, the CDR3 is TGTGCCAGCAGCTCCCCAGCGGTCCGCGTCGCGGGAGAAGAGACCCAGTACTTC.

This clone came up once. The V call is TRBV7-2, the J call TRBJ1-2; the D is unclear. The CDR3 has 13 amino acids. Deletions cut 5 bases from V and 4 bases from J, with 11 bases between. The germline gives CDR1 SGHTA, CDR2 FQGNSA. DNA of the CDR3: TGTGCCAGCAGCCCCCATCCGAGCTATGGCTACACCTTC. Translating gives CASSPHPSYGYTF.

This clone was detected only a few times. Other nucleotide sequences from this sample produce the same CDR3. The chain is built from TRBV5-6 and TRBJ1-5; weak D call: TRBD1 (5 bases). CDR3 length: 13 amino acids. Germline CDR1 SGHDT, CDR2 YYEEEE. Trimming took 3 bases from V and 7 from J, leaving 11 bases between them. The CDR3 loop reads CASSSRRGQPQHF. In DNA, the CDR3 is TGTGCCAGCAGCTCCCGTCGGGGCCAGCCCCAGCATTTT.

This chain uses TRBV28 with TRBJ2-1; 10 nucleotides match TRBD2. There are 14 residues in the CDR3. Trimming removed 8 bases from V and 6 bases from J; junction bases left unmatched: 7. The germline gives CDR1 MDHEN, CDR2 SYDVKM. The CDR3 DNA follows: TGTGCCAGCGGGCTAGCGGGAGCGTCCAATGAGCAGTTCTTC. Its translation is CASGLAGASNEQFF.

This chain links TRBV5-4 with TRBJ2-1; perhaps TRBD2 as D (6 bases). CDR3 length: 16 amino acids. V shed 4 bases and J shed 0 bases, with 14 bases lying between them. Germline assignment: CDR1 SGHNT and CDR2 YYREEE (reference sequence). The CDR3 coding sequence is TGTGCCAGCAGCCCAAAGCGGGTTAGCTCCTACAATGAGCAGTTCTTC. This encodes CASSPKRVSSYNEQFF.

The chain employs TRBV5-6 and TRBJ1-1; 10 bases fit TRBD1. V dropped 3 bases and J dropped 7; count of bases not matched to a gene: 6. The germline V gene has CDR1 SGHDT and CDR2 YYEEEE. The CDR3 loop spans 14 amino acids. The CDR3 DNA reads TGTGCCAGCAGCTGGGGGGACAGGGGAAATGAAGCTTTCTTT. Translating gives CASSWGDRGNEAFF.

A word on this clone: At one end the junction does not follow the germline gene, possibly because of a read error. V is TRBV5-4 and J is TRBJ2-2, with TRBD2 matching 11 bases. The germline V gene encodes CDR1 SGHNT and CDR2 YYREEE (reference sequence). The CDR3 has 16 amino acids. The CDR3 region has the DNA TGTGCCAGCAGGTTGGGACTAGCGGTTAACACCGGGGAGCTGTTTTTT. It codes for CASRLGLAVNTGELFF.

This clone was detected a few times. The J gene is TRBJ2-7, the V gene TRBV7-2; D might be TRBD1 or TRBD2, each matching 5 bases. The CDR3 sequence is 14 residues long. Germline values: CDR1 SGHTA, CDR2 FQGNSA. Deletions cut 5 bases from V and 6 bases from J, with 17 bases between. Here the CDR3 reads CASSPGTAAGEQYF. The CDR3 region has the DNA TGTGCCAGCAGCCCCGGGACGGCGGCTGGCGAGCAGTACTTC. The full variable domain, its missing parts supplied by reference TRBV7-2 and TRBJ2-7, is GAGVSQSPSNKVTEKGKDVELRCDPISGHTALYWYRQSLGQGLEFLIYFQGNSAPDKSGLPSDRFSAERTGGSVSTLTIQRTQQEDSAVYLCASSPGTAAGEQYFGPGTRLTVT.